These 5 T cell receptor beta chains came from one sample sequenced in a study of blood T cell repertoires in COVID-19. Assay: immunoSEQ multiplex PCR; the TCRdb copy retains only in-frame clones and omits some. Among fewer than 200,000 clones, roughly 84% were seen once, and the ten largest hold about 1.2%. Source material: peripheral blood. These receptors all stem from a man in his sixties who had recovered from COVID-19.

This clone was detected only once. The chain recombines TRBV18 with TRBJ1-5, with no clear D. Germline V gene data show CDR1 as KGHSH and CDR2 as LQKENI. V was trimmed by 0 bases and J by 7 bases, leaving 13 bases between them. CDR3 length: 15 residues. CDR3 coding DNA: TGTGCCAGCTCACCACCGGGAGGGTCCGGCCAGCCCCAGCATTTT. It translates to CASSPPGGSGQPQHF.

This clone showed up many times. The genes are TRBV4-1 and TRBJ1-5; 7 nucleotides align to TRBD1. V shed 0 bases, J shed 3 bases, and the junction held 5 bases outside the gene matches. Germline CDR1 and CDR2: MGHRA and YSYEKL. This CDR3 has 16 amino acids. CDR3: CASSQEWTGINQPQHF. The DNA for the CDR3 is TGCGCCAGCAGCCAAGAATGGACAGGTATCAATCAGCCCCAGCATTTT.

This clone occurred a few times. The V and J genes are TRBV7-8 and TRBJ2-5; 7 nucleotides align to TRBD2. Germline CDR1 SGHVS, CDR2 FQNEAQ. J lost 4 bases, V lost 3 bases, and 8 bases had no gene match. There are 15 residues in the CDR3. CDR3 coding DNA: TGTGCCAGCAGCTTTAACACGGGGGGAGGAGAGACCCAGTACTTC. Its translation: CASSFNTGGGETQYF.

The chain has TRBV28 and TRBJ2-7; 7 bases are shared with TRBD1. The CDR3 has 13 residues. The V gene's germline CDR1 is MDHEN and CDR2 SYDVKM. Trimming removed 7 bases from V and 4 bases from J; junction bases left unmatched: 7. The CDR3 DNA reads TGTGCCAGCAAACCGGGACAGCCTTACGAGCAGTACTTC. It translates to CASKPGQPYEQYF.

The V gene is TRBV18, the J gene TRBJ1-1, with D possibly matching TRBD1 (6 bases). V gave up 2 bases and J gave up 0 bases, with 7 bases separating them. Germline V gene data show CDR1 as KGHSH and CDR2 as LQKENI. This CDR3 spans 14 amino acids. Here the CDR3 reads CASSPSGVNTEAFF. CDR3 coding DNA: TGTGCCAGCTCACCATCAGGGGTGAACACTGAAGCTTTCTTT. Complete variable domain (other parts from reference TRBV18 and TRBJ1-1): NAGVMQNPRHLVRRRGQEARLRCSPMKGHSHVYWYRQLPEEGLKFMVYLQKENIIDESGMPKERFSAEFPKEGPSILRIQQVVRGDSAAYFCASSPSGVNTEAFFGQGTRLTVV.